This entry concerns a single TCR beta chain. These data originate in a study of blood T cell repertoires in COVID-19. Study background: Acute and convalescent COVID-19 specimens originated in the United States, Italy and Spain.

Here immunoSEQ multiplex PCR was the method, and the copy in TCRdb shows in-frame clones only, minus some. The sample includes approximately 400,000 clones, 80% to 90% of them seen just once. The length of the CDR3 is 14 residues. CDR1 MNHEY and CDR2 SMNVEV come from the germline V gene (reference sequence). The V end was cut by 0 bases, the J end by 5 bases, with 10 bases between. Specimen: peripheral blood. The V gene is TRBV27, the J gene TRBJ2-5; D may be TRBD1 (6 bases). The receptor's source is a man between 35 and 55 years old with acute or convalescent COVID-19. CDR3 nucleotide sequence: TGTGCCAGCAGTTTATCGACAGGCCTGGAGACCCAGTACTTC. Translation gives CASSLSTGLETQYF.